The 20 T cell receptor beta chains below come from one sample, sequenced in a study of cytomegalovirus exposure and HLA in healthy donors. This PCR relied on a set of 60 Vbeta primers and 13 Jbeta primers. Profiling relied on immunoSEQ multiplex PCR, and the TCRdb table lists in-frame clones only, not all of them. The specimen's table records 90,000 to 130,000 clones. Specimen: PBMCs. The receptors derive from a man younger than 45 in good health and CMV-seronegative.

The J gene is TRBJ2-3, the V gene TRBV6-5, with TRBD1 matching 7 bases. V shed 0 bases, J shed 1 base, and the junction held 1 base outside the gene matches. This CDR3 spans 15 amino acids. Germline V lookup: CDR1 MNHEY, CDR2 SVGAGI. The CDR3 nucleotides are TGTGCCAGCAGTTACTCCGGGACAGGCACAGATACGCAGTATTTT. Protein: CASSYSGTGTDTQYF.

With respect to this clone: Germline and junction disagree at one end, which may indicate a read error. This chain joins TRBV11-3 and TRBJ2-1; a possible D gene is TRBD1 (5 bases). CDR1 SGHNT and CDR2 YENEEA come from the germline V gene. This CDR3 has 14 residues. The CDR3 bases are TGTGCCAGCAGCTTAGATACGGCGGACAAGGAGCAGTTCTTC. Amino acid sequence: CASSLDTADKEQFF.

The rearrangement joins TRBV5-1 to TRBJ1-2; D uncertain. Germline V CDR1 and CDR2: SGHRS, YFSETQ. V lost 0 bases and J 4 bases, leaving 7 bases between the germline ends. This CDR3 is 13 amino acids long. This CDR3 is CASSLDGSYGYTF. CDR3 coding DNA: TGCGCCAGCAGCTTGGACGGGTCCTATGGCTACACCTTC.

The chain joins TRBV4-2 to TRBJ1-4; 10 nucleotides align to TRBD1. The CDR3 length is 14 residues. V dropped 0 bases and J dropped 10; count of bases not matched to a gene: 2. Germline V gene lookup returns CDR1 LGHNA and CDR2 YNFKEQ. The CDR3 DNA follows: TGTGCCAGCAGCCAAGAGACAGGGGGCCGAAAACTGTTTTTT. This codes for CASSQETGGRKLFF.

The genes are TRBV25-1 and TRBJ1-3, with D unresolved. V was shortened by 1 base and J by 13 bases, with 11 bases between the two germline ends. The CDR3 consists of 12 residues. Germline V gene data show CDR1 as MGHDK and CDR2 as SYGVNS. The CDR3 region has the DNA TGTGCCAGCAGTGAATGGGAGAAGACGATATATTTT. It specifies CASSEWEKTIYF. The entire variable domain, with the rest obtained from reference TRBV25-1 and TRBJ1-3, is as follows: EADIYQTPRYLVIGTGKKITLECSQTMGHDKMYWYQQDPGMELHLIHYSYGVNSTEKGDLSSESTVSRIRTEHFPLTLESARPSHTSQYLCASSEWEKTIYFGEGSWLTVV.

The gene calls are TRBV7-2 and TRBJ2-4; 7 bases are a match to TRBD1. CDR1 and CDR2 (germline): SGHTA, FQGNSA. Unmatched junction bases numbered 6, after V lost 3 bases and J lost 7 bases. The CDR3 has 14 amino acids. In DNA, the CDR3 is TGTGCCAGCAGCTTCTTGGACAGGTGGAACATTCAGTACTTC. It is translated as CASSFLDRWNIQYF.

The rearrangement joins TRBV28 to TRBJ1-2; a weak D match, TRBD1 (6 bases). CDR1 is MDHEN, CDR2 SYDVKM, per germline. This CDR3 contains 12 residues. V lost 5 bases and J lost 9, with 13 bases in between. This chain's CDR3 is CASSPPGGRYTF. CDR3 DNA sequence: TGTGCCAGCAGTCCCCCCGGGGGGCGCTACACCTTC.

J is TRBJ2-1 and V is TRBV9; 8 nucleotides line up with TRBD1. The CDR3 contains 17 residues. The V gene end was trimmed by 0 bases and the J gene end by 1 base; junction bases not matched to a gene: 6. In germline, CDR1 is SGDLS, CDR2 YYNGEE. The CDR3 region has the DNA TGTGCCAGCAGCGTAGCAGGTCAGGGGGCTTCCTACAATGAGCAGTTCTTC. As protein: CASSVAGQGASYNEQFF.

The CDR3 region is CASSSGPGQGVDNEQFF. The CDR3 DNA reads TGTGCCAGCAGCTCGGGTCCGGGACAGGGGGTTGACAATGAGCAGTTCTTC. The rearrangement joins TRBV7-6 to TRBJ2-1; 11 positions agree with TRBD1. With 4 bases clipped from V and 5 bases from J, the junction kept 10 bases outside the gene matches. The CDR3 has 17 residues. Germline V gene lookup returns CDR1 SGHVS and CDR2 FNYEAQ. Full variable domain (remainder filled in from reference TRBV7-6 and TRBJ2-1): GAGVSQSPRYKVTKRGQDVALRCDPISGHVSLYWYRQALGQGPEFLTYFNYEAQQDKSGLPNDRFSAERPEGSISTLTIQRTEQRDSAMYRCASSSGPGQGVDNEQFFGPGTRLTVL.

The genes are TRBV7-8 and TRBJ2-3; perhaps TRBD2 as D (5 bases). Looked up from germline, CDR1 is SGHVS and CDR2 is FQNEAQ. Trimming took 0 bases from V and 3 from J, leaving 16 bases between them. The CDR3 extends over 17 amino acids. CDR3 sequence: CASSLAILALGTDTQYF. The CDR3 nucleotides read TGTGCCAGCAGCTTAGCGATTCTAGCACTAGGGACAGATACGCAGTATTTT. Drawing the rest from reference TRBV7-8 and TRBJ2-3, the complete variable domain is GAGVSQSPRYKVAKRGQDVALRCDPISGHVSLFWYQQALGQGPEFLTYFQNEAQLDKSGLPSDRFFAERPEGSVSTLKIQRTQQEDSAVYLCASSLAILALGTDTQYFGPGTRLTVL.

This chain uses TRBV19 with TRBJ1-5; perhaps TRBD1 as D (5 bases). Germline CDR1 LNHDA, CDR2 SQIVND (reference sequence). CDR3 length: 11 residues. V was cut by 6 bases and J by 7 bases, with 7 bases left in between. CDR3 residues: CASRGGQPQHF. The CDR3 DNA sequence: TGTGCCAGTAGGGGGGGGCAGCCCCAGCATTTT.

J is TRBJ2-7 and V is TRBV6-6; TRBD1 aligns across 7 bases. Germline trimming cut 8 bases from V and 5 bases from J; bases unmatched to any gene: 3. Germline values: CDR1 MNHNY, CDR2 SVGAGI (reference sequence). CDR3 length equals 11 residues. CDR3 nucleotide sequence: TGTGCCAGCTCACAGGGGAACGAGCAGTACTTC. Its protein product is CASSQGNEQYF.

The V and J genes are TRBV5-1 and TRBJ1-5; the D gene is possibly TRBD1 (6 bases). The V and J ends lost 0 bases and 0 bases respectively, with 7 bases between them. This CDR3 has 15 residues. Germline CDR1 SGHRS, CDR2 YFSETQ. The CDR3 spells CASSLVGGSNQPQHF. The CDR3 region has the DNA TGCGCCAGCAGCTTGGTAGGGGGTAGCAATCAGCCCCAGCATTTT.

The chain uses TRBV6-5 and TRBJ1-5, with a weak D call TRBD1 (5 bases). The V gene's germline CDR1 is MNHEY and CDR2 SVGAGI. The V gene lost 6 bases and the J gene lost 4 bases, with 7 bases spanning the gap. There are 12 residues in the CDR3. CDR3: CASSRDNQPQHF. CDR3 DNA sequence: TGTGCCAGCAGCAGGGATAATCAGCCCCAGCATTTT.

The genes are TRBV4-3 and TRBJ1-1; unclear D gene. The germline V gene has CDR1 LGHNA and CDR2 YSLEER. The V and J ends lost 1 base and 5 bases respectively, with 11 bases between them. This CDR3 region has 14 residues. CDR3 protein: CASSQVHSGTEAFF. In DNA form, the CDR3 reads TGCGCCAGCAGCCAAGTTCACAGTGGTACTGAAGCTTTCTTT.

This rearrangement joins TRBV6-1 to TRBJ1-2, with D perhaps TRBD1 (6 bases). Trimming stripped 6 bases from V and 1 base from J, with 12 bases between. This CDR3 region has 14 residues. CDR1 and CDR2 (germline): MNHNS, SASEGT. Here the CDR3 DNA reads TGTGCCAGCAGCCGGCAGGGGCTTAACTATGGCTACACCTTC. The encoded protein is CASSRQGLNYGYTF.

Notes on this clone: Different DNA sequences within this sample yield the same CDR3. The V and J genes are TRBV19 and TRBJ1-5, with D hard to call. Trimming removed 3 bases at V and 5 bases at J, with 17 bases between. CDR3 size: 16 residues. CDR1 and CDR2 from the germline V gene are LNHDA and SQIVND (reference sequence). The CDR3 region has the DNA TGTGCCAGTAGTATGTTGTCGACTCTGAACTATCAGCCCCAGCATTTT. It yields the protein CASSMLSTLNYQPQHF.

The chain carries TRBV10-3 and TRBJ2-6, with D perhaps matching TRBD1 (6 bases). CDR1 ENHRY and CDR2 SYGVKD come from the germline V gene. This CDR3 is built from 19 residues. Trimming took 5 bases from V and 0 from J, leaving 20 bases between them. The CDR3 region is CAISKRDGQSSSGANVLTF. The CDR3, as DNA: TGTGCCATCAGTAAAAGGGATGGACAGTCCAGCTCTGGGGCCAACGTCCTGACTTTC.

The rearrangement links TRBV7-9 to TRBJ1-6; 7 bases match TRBD1. Looked up from germline, CDR1 is SEHNR and CDR2 is FQNEAQ (reference sequence). V lost 8 bases and J lost 6; bases outside the gene matches: 7. The CDR3 contains 14 residues. This CDR3 is CASGGGNSNSPLHF. In DNA, the CDR3 is TGTGCCAGCGGAGGGGGCAATAGTAATTCACCCCTCCACTTT.

CDR3 protein: CASSVDPSSYEQYF. The CDR3 coding sequence is TGTGCCAGCAGCGTAGACCCCAGCTCCTACGAGCAGTACTTC. V gene TRBV9 combines with J gene TRBJ2-7; D is unresolved. Deletions cut 0 bases from V and 0 bases from J, with 7 bases between. The length of the CDR3 is 14 residues. Germline V lookup: CDR1 SGDLS, CDR2 YYNGEE.